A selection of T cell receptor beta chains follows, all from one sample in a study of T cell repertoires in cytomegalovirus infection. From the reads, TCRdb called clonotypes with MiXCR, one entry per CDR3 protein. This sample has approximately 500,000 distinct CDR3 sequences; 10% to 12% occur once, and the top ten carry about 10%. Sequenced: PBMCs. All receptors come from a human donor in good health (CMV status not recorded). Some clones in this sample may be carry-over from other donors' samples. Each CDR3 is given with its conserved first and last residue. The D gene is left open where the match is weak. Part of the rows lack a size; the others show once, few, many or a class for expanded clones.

CDR3 DNA: TGTGCCAGCTCAGTCGCCTTGAGCTCCTACAATGAGCAGTTCTTC
CDR3 protein: CASSVALSSYNEQFF
clone size: NA
J gene: TRBJ2-1
D gene: NA
V gene: TRBV18

CDR3 DNA: TGCAGTGCTAGTGACAGCTATAGCAATCAGCCCCAGCATTTT
CDR3 protein: CSASDSYSNQPQHF
clone size: many
J gene: TRBJ1-5
D gene: NA
V gene: TRBV20-1

CDR3 DNA: TGTGCCATCAGGACGGGACCCCAGGGTCCTGATACGCAGTATTTT
CDR3 protein: CAIRTGPQGPDTQYF
clone size: many
J gene: TRBJ2-3
D gene: NA
V gene: TRBV10-3

CDR3 DNA: TGCGCCAGCAGCTTGGCCTCGGAGGGAGGGCCGGGCACCGGGGAGCTGTTTTTT
CDR3 protein: CASSLASEGGPGTGELFF
clone size: few
J gene: TRBJ2-2
D gene: TRBD2
V gene: TRBV5-1

CDR3 DNA: TGTGCCAGCAGCTTAGTGTGGAGCCCTACCTTC
CDR3 protein: CASSLVWSPTF
clone size: many
J gene: TRBJ1-2
D gene: NA
V gene: TRBV7-9

CDR3 DNA: TGTGCCAATGGAGCGGGGGGGCTTTGCACCGGGGAGCTGTTTTTT
CDR3 protein: CANGAGGLCTGELFF
clone size: NA
J gene: TRBJ2-2
D gene: TRBD2
V gene: TRBV6-5

CDR3 DNA: TGTGCCAGCAGTTTCCCCAGGGAATTTCTTAGCAATCAGCCCCAGCATTTT
CDR3 protein: CASSFPREFLSNQPQHF
clone size: many
J gene: TRBJ1-5
D gene: NA
V gene: TRBV28

CDR3 DNA: TGTGCCAGCAGTTCTCGCCGGGACAGTGAAAACACTGAAGCTTTCTTT
CDR3 protein: CASSSRRDSENTEAFF
clone size: NA
J gene: TRBJ1-1
D gene: TRBD1
V gene: TRBV28

CDR3 DNA: TGTGCCTGGAGCGGAACTAGCGGGAGAGTCGGGGAGCTGTTTTTT
CDR3 protein: CAWSGTSGRVGELFF
clone size: few
J gene: TRBJ2-2
D gene: TRBD2
V gene: TRBV30

CDR3 DNA: TGTGCCAGCAGCTTATCCCAGGGAGCGAACACCGGGGAGCTGTTTTTT
CDR3 protein: CASSLSQGANTGELFF
clone size: many
J gene: TRBJ2-2
D gene: NA
V gene: TRBV7-2

CDR3 DNA: TGTGCCAGCAGTTTCGGAGCCCCGAGGAATTCACCCCTCCACTTT
CDR3 protein: CASSFGAPRNSPLHF
clone size: many
J gene: TRBJ1-6
D gene: NA
V gene: TRBV7-2

CDR3 DNA: TGTGCCACCAGTGATTCAACGGACGGCCCAATCGGGGAGCTGTTTTTT
CDR3 protein: CATSDSTDGPIGELFF
clone size: NA
J gene: TRBJ2-2
D gene: NA
V gene: TRBV24-1

CDR3 DNA: TGTGCCAGCATGAGGGGACCCTACGAGCAGTACTTC
CDR3 protein: CASMRGPYEQYF
clone size: many
J gene: TRBJ2-7
D gene: NA
V gene: TRBV7-8

CDR3 DNA: TGCGCCAGCAGCCAGACCGGGACAGCGTCCACTCAATCGTTCCCCTTC
CDR3 protein: CASSQTGTASTQSFPF
clone size: NA
J gene: TRBJ2-1
D gene: TRBD1
V gene: TRBV4-1

CDR3 DNA: TGTGCCAGCAGGCCCATGGGGGATACGCAGTATTTT
CDR3 protein: CASRPMGDTQYF
clone size: many
J gene: TRBJ2-3
D gene: NA
V gene: TRBV11-1

CDR3 DNA: TGTGCCACCAGTGACGCCGATATCTCATTAAAGCAGTTCTTC
CDR3 protein: CATSDADISLKQFF
clone size: many
J gene: TRBJ2-1
D gene: NA
V gene: TRBV24-1

CDR3 DNA: TGTGCCAGCAGCCAGGGACAGGGACTATACTACGAGCAGTACTTC
CDR3 protein: CASSQGQGLYYEQYF
clone size: NA
J gene: TRBJ2-7
D gene: TRBD1
V gene: TRBV5-6

CDR3 DNA: TGTGCCAGCAGCCCCCCAATCGGGACAGTAACCGGGGAGCTGTTTTTT
CDR3 protein: CASSPPIGTVTGELFF
clone size: many
J gene: TRBJ2-2
D gene: TRBD1
V gene: TRBV5-4

CDR3 DNA: TGTGCCAGCAGCTTAGGCGCGGGGACAAGCAATCAGCCCCAGCATTTT
CDR3 protein: CASSLGAGTSNQPQHF
clone size: many
J gene: TRBJ1-5
D gene: NA
V gene: TRBV7-6

CDR3 DNA: TGTGCCAGCAGCCCCGGGCAGGGCCGTGGTTATACGCAGTATTTT
CDR3 protein: CASSPGQGRGYTQYF
clone size: many
J gene: TRBJ2-3
D gene: NA
V gene: TRBV7-3

CDR3 DNA: TGTGCCAGCAGCCCCGGGGAGGGTTTCGGTGAAAAACTGTTTTTT
CDR3 protein: CASSPGEGFGEKLFF
clone size: NA
J gene: TRBJ1-4
D gene: NA
V gene: TRBV5-4

CDR3 DNA: TGTGCCAGCAGTTACGTGTATGGCTACACCTTC
CDR3 protein: CASSYVYGYTF
clone size: NA
J gene: TRBJ1-2
D gene: NA
V gene: TRBV6-2/TRBV6-3

CDR3 DNA: TGTGCCAGCAGCGTCCCGGGACAGGGGTCCGGGGAGCTGTTTTTT
CDR3 protein: CASSVPGQGSGELFF
clone size: many
J gene: TRBJ2-2
D gene: TRBD1
V gene: TRBV11-3

CDR3 DNA: TGTGCCAGCAGTGTGAATGAAAACTACGAGCAGTACTTC
CDR3 protein: CASSVNENYEQYF
clone size: many
J gene: TRBJ2-7
D gene: NA
V gene: TRBV12-3/TRBV12-4

CDR3 DNA: TGTGCCTCCCAGAGGACTTCCCCCTCTGGAAACACCATATATTTT
CDR3 protein: CASQRTSPSGNTIYF
clone size: many
J gene: TRBJ1-3
D gene: NA
V gene: TRBV12-3/TRBV12-4

CDR3 DNA: TGTGCCAGCAGTTACCAAGGACAGGGAGTAAGTTACGAGCAGTACTTC
CDR3 protein: CASSYQGQGVSYEQYF
clone size: once
J gene: TRBJ2-7
D gene: TRBD1
V gene: TRBV27

CDR3 DNA: TGTGCCAGCGAGCCGTACCCCAATGAGCAGTTCTTC
CDR3 protein: CASEPYPNEQFF
clone size: many
J gene: TRBJ2-1
D gene: NA
V gene: TRBV11-1

CDR3 DNA: TGTGCCAGCAGTGAAGTGATAGCGGGGGAGGAGACCCAGTACTTC
CDR3 protein: CASSEVIAGEETQYF
clone size: many
J gene: TRBJ2-5
D gene: TRBD2
V gene: TRBV6-1

CDR3 DNA: TGTGCCAGCAGCCCATGGGACGACAATCAGCCCCAGCATTTT
CDR3 protein: CASSPWDDNQPQHF
clone size: many
J gene: TRBJ1-5
D gene: NA
V gene: TRBV9

CDR3 DNA: TGTGCCAGCAGTCCACGGGAGGGACAGGGTTTGTTTCAGCCCCAGCATTTT
CDR3 protein: CASSPREGQGLFQPQHF
clone size: many
J gene: TRBJ1-5
D gene: TRBD1
V gene: TRBV6-1

CDR3 DNA: TGTGCCATCAGTGAGTCAGGCATAACTAACTATGGCTACACCTTC
CDR3 protein: CAISESGITNYGYTF
clone size: NA
J gene: TRBJ1-2
D gene: NA
V gene: TRBV10-3

CDR3 DNA: TGTGCCACCAGTGATTTTACAGGGGACTACAATGAGCAGTTCTTC
CDR3 protein: CATSDFTGDYNEQFF
clone size: NA
J gene: TRBJ2-1
D gene: TRBD1
V gene: TRBV24-1

CDR3 DNA: TGTGCCAGCAGAAGAACAGCGGGCGGGGACGTCAGTGAGCAGTTCTTC
CDR3 protein: CASRRTAGGDVSEQFF
clone size: many
J gene: TRBJ2-1
D gene: NA
V gene: TRBV28

CDR3 DNA: TGTGCCACCAGTCCTCAATTAATTACTAGCGGGAGGCACCAAGAGACCCAGTACTTC
CDR3 protein: CATSPQLITSGRHQETQYF
clone size: NA
J gene: TRBJ2-5
D gene: TRBD2
V gene: TRBV15

CDR3 DNA: TGCAGTGCTAGAGAGCCTCTCTATGGCTACACCTTC
CDR3 protein: CSAREPLYGYTF
clone size: NA
J gene: TRBJ1-2
D gene: NA
V gene: TRBV20-1

CDR3 DNA: TGTGCCAGCAGTTCCCTGGGCAGGGGAGTGGATGGCTACACCTTC
CDR3 protein: CASSSLGRGVDGYTF
clone size: many
J gene: TRBJ1-2
D gene: NA
V gene: TRBV12-3/TRBV12-4

CDR3 DNA: TGCGCCAGCAGCTCGTTTGGATCGAGCTCCTACAATGAGCAGTTCTTC
CDR3 protein: CASSSFGSSSYNEQFF
clone size: few
J gene: TRBJ2-1
D gene: NA
V gene: TRBV5-1

CDR3 DNA: TGCAGTGCATCCCGACTAGCGGGGGAGCAGTACTTC
CDR3 protein: CSASRLAGEQYF
clone size: few
J gene: TRBJ2-7
D gene: TRBD2
V gene: TRBV20-1

CDR3 DNA: TGTGCCAGCAGTTACGAGGGGCAGGGGGCTTATGGCTACACCTTC
CDR3 protein: CASSYEGQGAYGYTF
clone size: NA
J gene: TRBJ1-2
D gene: TRBD1
V gene: TRBV6-5

CDR3 DNA: TGTGCCAGCAGCCCCTGGAGCCTAGCGGTTGAGCAGTTCTTC
CDR3 protein: CASSPWSLAVEQFF
clone size: NA
J gene: TRBJ2-1
D gene: TRBD2
V gene: TRBV5-5

CDR3 DNA: TGTGCCACCAGCGGCCCCCGTTCCCGGGGGGCCTGGTCACCCCTCCACTTT
CDR3 protein: CATSGPRSRGAWSPLHF
clone size: NA
J gene: TRBJ1-6
D gene: NA
V gene: TRBV15

CDR3 DNA: TGCAGTGCTAGAGAGCCTAGCGGGAGATACGAGCAGTACTTC
CDR3 protein: CSAREPSGRYEQYF
clone size: NA
J gene: TRBJ2-7
D gene: TRBD2
V gene: TRBV20-1

CDR3 DNA: TGTGCCACCAGCCGAGCGGGAGGTTCGGAACGCACCGGGGAGCTGTTTTTT
CDR3 protein: CATSRAGGSERTGELFF
clone size: many
J gene: TRBJ2-2
D gene: TRBD2
V gene: TRBV24-1

CDR3 DNA: TGCGCCAGCAGCTTGGAGCCCCCCCTGGGGACTAATGAAAAACTGTTTTTT
CDR3 protein: CASSLEPPLGTNEKLFF
clone size: few
J gene: TRBJ1-4
D gene: NA
V gene: TRBV5-1

CDR3 DNA: TGTGCCACCAGTGACCGAGGGACTAGCGGGATCCGCTCCTACAATGAGCAGTTCTTC
CDR3 protein: CATSDRGTSGIRSYNEQFF
clone size: NA
J gene: TRBJ2-1
D gene: TRBD2
V gene: TRBV24-1

CDR3 DNA: TGCGCCAGCAGCCAGCCAAGAAAAGGCCGGCTTTATGGCTACACCTTC
CDR3 protein: CASSQPRKGRLYGYTF
clone size: many
J gene: TRBJ1-2
D gene: NA
V gene: TRBV4-1

CDR3 DNA: TGCAGTGCTAGCGGGGATACCTACGAGCAGTACTTC
CDR3 protein: CSASGDTYEQYF
clone size: many
J gene: TRBJ2-7
D gene: NA
V gene: TRBV20-1

CDR3 DNA: TGTGCCAGTAGTTACCTTACCCGGAGCTCCTACAATGAGCAGTTCTTC
CDR3 protein: CASSYLTRSSYNEQFF
clone size: many
J gene: TRBJ2-1
D gene: NA
V gene: TRBV19

CDR3 DNA: TGTGCCAGCGGGGCTTCCCGGGACGGACAGTTCTTC
CDR3 protein: CASGASRDGQFF
clone size: many
J gene: TRBJ2-1
D gene: NA
V gene: TRBV12-3/TRBV12-4

CDR3 DNA: TGTGCCAGCAGGCACAGGGACGGCTACACCTTC
CDR3 protein: CASRHRDGYTF
clone size: NA
J gene: TRBJ1-2
D gene: NA
V gene: TRBV28

CDR3 DNA: TGTGCCAGCACCCCGGGACAGGGAAGCTCCTACGAGCAGTACTTC
CDR3 protein: CASTPGQGSSYEQYF
clone size: many
J gene: TRBJ2-7
D gene: TRBD1
V gene: TRBV12-3/TRBV12-4

CDR3 DNA: TGTGCCAGCAGTCCGTCGGGACAGGGCGGCTTGAAGGAGCAGTACTTC
CDR3 protein: CASSPSGQGGLKEQYF
clone size: many
J gene: TRBJ2-7
D gene: TRBD1
V gene: TRBV27

CDR3 DNA: TGTGCCTGGGACAGGGTTGGGGTCGCTGAAGCTTTCTTT
CDR3 protein: CAWDRVGVAEAFF
clone size: NA
J gene: TRBJ1-1
D gene: TRBD1
V gene: TRBV30